The clone carrying this T cell receptor beta chain was seen more than once but under ten times. Its antigen is currently unknown. A much larger clone sits a single nucleotide away, making a read error possible. TCRbeta libraries were built with three rounds of nested PCR, modified from ARM-PCR. TCRdb processed the multiplex PCR reads anew with MiXCR; each CDR3 protein has one entry. In the table there are tens of thousands of distinct CDR3 sequences, 60% to 65% of which are singletons. RNA was extracted from bulk tissue without any cell sorting. This non-tumor lung sample came from over 3 cm beyond the tumor edge. Newly diagnosed lung cancer patients had thoracic surgery in China, August–late 2014, without prior chemotherapy. The CDR3 is made up of 14 amino acids. Germline V gene lookup returns CDR1 ENHRY and CDR2 SYGVKD. The sample is drawn from a study of tumor and adjacent non-tumor tissue in lung cancer. Study details: Histology: around twelve adenocarcinoma, a couple of squamous cell carcinoma, 1 small cell lung cancer.

General study results and limits: TCR diversity was significantly greater in tumor than normal lung tissue.

This clonotype originated in a woman between 65 and 79 years old with non-small cell lung cancer. This chain uses TRBV10-3 with TRBJ2-2, with D perhaps matching TRBD2 (6 bases). Material for sequencing was distant non-tumor lung tissue. This CDR3 is CAIESEADSGGLFF. DNA for the CDR3: TGTGCCATCGAGTCTGAGGCCGACTCCGGGGGGCTGTTTTTT.